The clone carrying this T cell receptor (beta chain) has more than one count but fewer than ten. Its antigen remains unidentified. This specimen comes from a study of cytomegalovirus exposure and HLA in healthy donors. The overall study: Tens of millions of unique TCRs from HLA-typed donors made up an early data release.

PCR involved 60 Vbeta and 13 Jbeta primers. The protocol was immunoSEQ multiplex PCR, while the TCRdb copy is restricted to in-frame clones and leaves out a portion. The sample includes 35,000 to 50,000 clones, around 50% of them seen just once. Study conclusions and caveats: 87-base-pair reads could not separate some V segments, including TRBV6-2 and TRBV6-3.

This CDR3 region has 19 residues. J lost 4 bases, V lost 2 bases, and 14 bases had no gene match. The germline V gene has CDR1 MDHEN and CDR2 SYDVKM. The sequence was collected from a human donor in good health. The sequenced sample consisted of PBMCs. This rearrangement joins TRBV28 to TRBJ1-5; 10 bases align to TRBD1. The CDR3 nucleotides are TGTGCCAGCAGTTTAGCGACAGGGGGCCGGGGGCAGTTTAATCAGCCCCAGCATTTT. Its protein is CASSLATGGRGQFNQPQHF.